This passage covers 18 T cell receptor beta chains from one sample sequenced in a study of identifying expanded T cells in peripheral blood. Sequenced by immunoSEQ multiplex PCR; TCRdb stores in-frame clones only, minus some. The sample contains around 100,000 clones, 70% to 90% of which appear only once. The sample consisted of blood. Source of these receptors: a person aged 18 to 70 in good health.

The rearrangement uses TRBV19 and TRBJ2-1; a weak D match, TRBD2 (5 bases). The CDR3 has 12 amino acids. Trimming cost V 10 bases and J 8 bases, with 15 bases left between them. CDR1 and CDR2 (germline): LNHDA, SQIVND (reference sequence). CDR3: CATAGDLDEQFF. Here the CDR3 DNA reads TGTGCCACTGCCGGGGATCTCGATGAGCAGTTCTTC. The full variable domain, completed using reference TRBV19 and TRBJ2-1, is DGGITQSPKYLFRKEGQNVTLSCEQNLNHDAMYWYRQDPGQGLRLIYYSQIVNDFQKGDIAEGYSVSREKKESFPLTVTSAQKNPTAFYLCATAGDLDEQFFGPGTRLTVL.

The chain has TRBV7-2 and TRBJ2-1; 10 bases line up with TRBD1. Germline trimming cut 2 bases from V and 8 bases from J; bases unmatched to any gene: 6. Germline V gene sequence: CDR1 SGHTA, CDR2 FQGNSA. The CDR3 runs 15 residues. Here the CDR3 DNA reads TGTGCCAGCAGCTTATTCGGGGACAGGGGCGATGAGCAGTTCTTC. Protein: CASSLFGDRGDEQFF.

V is TRBV7-3 and J is TRBJ2-1; possible D gene TRBD2, 5 bases. Trimming took 1 base from V and 6 from J, leaving 13 bases between them. The germline gives CDR1 SGHTA, CDR2 FQGTGA. This CDR3 has 15 residues. CDR3 in DNA: TGTGCCAGCAGCTTAAAGACGGACGGAGGCAATGAGCAGTTCTTC. It codes for CASSLKTDGGNEQFF.

The chain is built from TRBV9 and TRBJ2-1; 13 bases agree with TRBD2. V shed 1 base and J 7 bases; nucleotides not matched to a gene: 8. Germline-derived CDR1 and CDR2 are SGDLS and YYNGEE. CDR3 length: 17 amino acids. The CDR3 nucleotides are TGTGCCAGCAGCGTAACTAGCGGGAGGGCCTGGTGGAATGAGCAGTTCTTC. Its protein is CASSVTSGRAWWNEQFF.

This rearrangement joins TRBV9 to TRBJ2-7; D not certain. The CDR3 length is 17 residues. CDR1 is SGDLS, CDR2 YYNGEE, per germline. The V end was cut by 3 bases, the J end by 5 bases, with 24 bases between. The CDR3 loop reads CASSAEPLGSRADEQYF. In DNA form, the CDR3 reads TGTGCCAGCAGCGCAGAGCCTCTCGGCAGTAGGGCGGACGAGCAGTACTTC.

This rearrangement joins TRBV29-1 to TRBJ1-1; 9 bases match TRBD1. The CDR3 length is 14 residues. Unmatched junction bases numbered 9, after V lost 6 bases and J lost 4 bases. Germline CDR1 is SQVTM and CDR2 is ANQGSEA. The CDR3 reads CSVGDRGMVTEAFF. CDR3 DNA: TGCAGCGTGGGTGACAGGGGGATGGTCACTGAAGCTTTCTTT.

This sequence joins TRBV18 and TRBJ1-2; 9 bases are shared with TRBD1. V gave up 3 bases and J gave up 6 bases; unmatched junction bases: 8. This CDR3 spans 15 amino acids. CDR1 and CDR2 (germline): KGHSH, LQKENI. As DNA, the CDR3 is TGTGCCAGCTCACCTGGACAGGGGATGGTGAATGGCTACACCTTC. It yields the protein CASSPGQGMVNGYTF.

This rearrangement joins TRBV29-1 to TRBJ2-5, with a weak D call TRBD2 (6 bases). The V gene lost 6 bases and the J gene lost 4 bases, with 15 bases spanning the gap. CDR1 is SQVTM, CDR2 ANQGSEA, per germline. This CDR3 contains 13 residues. The CDR3: CSVGPAGGETQYF. Written as DNA, the CDR3 is TGCAGCGTGGGGCCCGCCGGGGGAGAGACCCAGTACTTC.

Concerning this clone: The junction shows a germline mismatch at one end, possibly a read error. The chain employs TRBV6-5 and TRBJ1-2, with 9 bases fitting TRBD1. CDR1 and CDR2 (germline): MNHEY, SVGAGI. The CDR3 sequence is 12 residues long. The CDR3 here is CASRSGTGNCVF. In nucleotides, the CDR3 is TGTGCCAGCAGATCCGGGACAGGGAACTGTGTCTTC.

The table lists this clone with a count of one. The V and J genes are TRBV7-7 and TRBJ2-3, with D uncertain. The CDR3 contains 13 residues. V lost 5 bases to trimming and J lost 2 bases, with 8 bases between them. Germline V lookup: CDR1 SSHAT, CDR2 FNYEAQ (reference sequence). Here the CDR3 DNA reads TGTGCCAGCAGCCCCTCCATCACAGATACGCAGTATTTT. This sequence encodes CASSPSITDTQYF.

The chain combines TRBV6-5 with TRBJ1-6, with a weak D call TRBD1 (5 bases). Germline V gene data show CDR1 as MNHEY and CDR2 as SVGAGI. V was shortened by 2 bases and J by 0 bases, with 5 bases between the two germline ends. The CDR3 runs 15 residues. CDR3 nucleotide sequence: TGTGCCAGCAGTTACGGGGGCTCCTATAATTCACCCCTCCACTTT. Translated: CASSYGGSYNSPLHF.

This clone was seen only a few times. The chain is built from TRBV28 and TRBJ1-2, with TRBD1 matching over 9 bases. The CDR3 sequence is 14 residues long. Germline-derived CDR1 and CDR2 are MDHEN and SYDVKM. With V trimmed by 7 bases and J by 6 bases, 9 bases remained unmatched. As DNA, the CDR3 is TGTGCCAGCAACCCGGGACAGGGAGGGGATGGCTACACCTTC. Translating gives CASNPGQGGDGYTF.

The rearrangement joins TRBV7-2 to TRBJ1-1; tentatively, D is TRBD1 (5 bases). Germline V gene data show CDR1 as SGHTA and CDR2 as FQGNSA. This CDR3 contains 18 residues. Trimming cost V 1 base and J 0 bases, with 18 bases left between them. CDR3 DNA: TGTGCCAGCAGCTTAGAGGGACGGGCTGAGGTGCTGAACACTGAAGCTTTCTTT. Protein sequence: CASSLEGRAEVLNTEAFF.

The chain employs TRBV11-3 and TRBJ2-5; D remains ambiguous. CDR1 is SGHNT and CDR2 is YENEEA in the germline V gene. This CDR3 is 14 amino acids long. V lost 3 bases to trimming and J lost 5 bases, with 13 bases between them. The CDR3 protein is CASSFSGSAETQYF. CDR3 in DNA: TGTGCCAGCAGCTTCTCAGGAAGTGCTGAGACCCAGTACTTC. The whole variable domain, filled in from reference TRBV11-3 and TRBJ2-5, reads EAGVVQSPRYKIIEKKQPVAFWCNPISGHNTLYWYLQNLGQGPELLIRYENEEAVDDSQLPKDRFSAERLKGVDSTLKIQPAELGDSAVYLCASSFSGSAETQYFGPGTRLLVL.

The rearrangement links TRBV7-3 to TRBJ1-2; D possibly corresponds to TRBD1 (6 bases). The CDR3 covers 14 residues. CDR1 is SGHTA and CDR2 is FQGTGA in the germline V gene. V gave up 0 bases and J gave up 2 bases, with 7 bases separating them. CDR3 region: CASSLTGQNYGYTF. CDR3 nucleotide sequence: TGTGCCAGCAGCTTAACTGGACAGAACTATGGCTACACCTTC.

This chain connects TRBV5-1 to TRBJ2-3, with 11 bases lining up with TRBD1. The CDR3 loop spans 15 amino acids. Losses at the gene ends were 3 bases for V and 4 bases for J; bases not matched to a gene: 4. CDR1 SGHRS and CDR2 YFSETQ come from the germline V gene. The CDR3 DNA sequence: TGCGCCAGCAGCTCGAGGGGACAGGGGGCAGATACGCAGTATTTT. This codes for CASSSRGQGADTQYF. The whole variable domain, remainder taken from reference TRBV5-1 and TRBJ2-3, is KAGVTQTPRYLIKTRGQQVTLSCSPISGHRSVSWYQQTPGQGLQFLFEYFSETQRNKGNFPGRFSGRQFSNSRSEMNVSTLELGDSALYLCASSSRGQGADTQYFGPGTRLTVL.

The chain uses TRBV18 and TRBJ1-3; maybe TRBD1 (5 bases). The CDR3 is 15 residues long. V shed 3 bases and J shed 8 bases, with 17 bases lying between them. Germline assignment: CDR1 KGHSH and CDR2 LQKENI. CDR3 protein: CASSPSGPKGDTIYF. The DNA for the CDR3 is TGTGCCAGCTCACCCTCGGGGCCAAAAGGAGACACCATATATTTT.

The gene calls are TRBV6-6 and TRBJ1-4; D ambiguous. CDR3 length: 14 residues. Germline-derived CDR1 and CDR2 are MNHNY and SVGAGI (reference sequence). V lost 7 bases and J 8 bases, leaving 17 bases between the germline ends. The CDR3 sequence is CASKAEPLQEKLFF. The CDR3 region has the DNA TGTGCCAGCAAGGCAGAGCCTCTCCAGGAAAAACTGTTTTTT.